This T cell receptor (beta chain) was retrieved from a study of cytomegalovirus exposure and HLA in healthy donors. General study findings and limits: Among the sequence variants, a highly shared cluster was likely an artifact of sequencing.

Amplification used 60 Vbeta primers and 13 Jbeta primers. Assay: immunoSEQ multiplex PCR; the TCRdb copy retains only in-frame clones and omits some. The table lists roughly 190,000 clones, about 88% of them singletons. V lost 5 bases, J lost 1 base, and 1 base stayed unmatched. CDR1 and CDR2 from the germline V gene are GTSNPN and SVGIG (reference sequence). CDR3 size: 13 residues. For this clone: Its antigen is still unknown.

The chain uses TRBV30 and TRBJ1-4, with 7 bases lining up with TRBD1. Sequenced material: PBMCs. The clonotype comes from a woman under 30 in good health and CMV-seronegative. CDR3 protein: CAWHRGTNEKLFF. The CDR3 DNA follows: TGTGCCTGGCACAGGGGAACTAATGAAAAACTGTTTTTT.